This T cell receptor beta chain stems from a study of T cell repertoires in cytomegalovirus infection (dated by TCRdb to the late 2010s). Concerning the study at large: The HLA type of each donor mattered for the analysis, because public TCR beta signatures pointed to carriage of CMV infection along with the matching HLA type.

Sequencer: Illumina HiSeq 1500. TCRdb reanalyzed the raw reads on its own, using fastp at Q25 for trimming and MiXCR for clone calling, and kept in-frame beta chains. CDR3 protein duplicates are merged, each entry listing the most common genes and DNA. A total of approximately 140,000 distinct CDR3 sequences appear in this sample, under 30% of them only once. The ten top clones hold 34% of the sample. In its sample, this clonotype was seen a few times. Its specific antigen is unknown. Base qualities are not at hand, and no much larger clone is one base apart. Study-wide findings and limitations: The ex vivo response was dominated by HLA-C-restricted CMV-specific TCR beta clonotypes, and the single most frequent clonotype in two of eight donors was supplied by these HLA-C-restricted clonotypes. In both this cohort and an independent roughly 350-donor cohort, the cumulative frequency of public TCR beta family members distinguished carriers of CMV infection plus the relevant HLA type.

The clonotype was recovered from a human donor in good health (CMV status not recorded). Some clones in this sample may be carry-over from other donors' samples. Input material: PBMCs, sequenced either directly or after in vitro stimulation (not recorded which).

The bases are TGCAGCGTTGCCTCCGTGGGGGCAGACGGGGAGCTGTTTTTT. Translated, it reads CSVASVGADGELFF. The V and J genes are TRBV29-1 and TRBJ2-2; TRBD1 is a possible D gene, resting on 6 matching bases. V gives up 4 bases and J gives up 7 bases, and the segment between their germline ends measures 16 bases. The CDR3 runs 14 residues from the cysteine to the phenylalanine. The read is trimmed to its CDR3 DNA, 42 bases read in frame from base 1. From the germline V gene, CDR1 is SQVTM and CDR2 is ANQGSEA.